This TCR beta chain was sequenced in a study of T cell responses to AZD1222 COVID-19 vaccine. Germline assignment: CDR1 SGHTA and CDR2 FQGNSA. V lost 3 bases and J 1 base, leaving 11 bases between the germline ends. This CDR3 spans 15 amino acids. Worth noting for this clone: Its antigen is not identified.

Sequencing was performed with immunoSEQ multiplex PCR; in TCRdb, only in-frame clones are kept and a portion is missing. The sample lists more than 95,000 clones; roughly 89% were seen once. Study-wide findings and caveats: Mapped onto spike, vaccine-associated CD4 TCRs spanned it and were dominant at 160-218 and 743-854. White British ancestry dominated among donors, who included more females, and clonal diversity was possibly underestimated. The study reported that nearly half of spike-specific TCRs target unmutated variant regions.

The rearrangement uses TRBV7-2 and TRBJ2-3; no clear D gene. The starting material was peripheral blood, obtained 28 days after the second AZD1222 dose. The sequence was obtained from an adult who received the AZD1222 COVID-19 vaccine. The CDR3 sequence is CASSFSSAGTDTQYF. CDR3 nucleotides: TGTGCCAGCAGCTTCTCCAGCGCTGGCACAGATACGCAGTATTTT.